Following are 13 T cell receptor beta chains from one sample sequenced in a study of blood T cell repertoires in COVID-19 (dated by TCRdb to about 2020). The library was obtained by the immunoSEQ multiplex PCR assay. Drawn from immuneACCESS, this table holds only the in-frame rearrangements with V and J called that TCRdb kept. Clones are partly lost; checked studies trace under half to an unresolved V gene and leave the rest unexplained. The sample includes some 160,000 clones, with about 83% observed a single time. The biggest ten clones account for roughly 2.7% of the sample. The sample consisted of peripheral blood. Receptors were obtained from an elderly woman with COVID-19, enrolled during active disease.

The chain joins TRBV7-9 to TRBJ2-7, with 10 bases lining up with TRBD2. The CDR3 is 14 residues long. Germline V gene sequence: CDR1 SEHNR, CDR2 FQNEAQ (reference sequence). J gave up 4 bases and V 5 bases, and 5 bases lay outside the gene matches. The CDR3 reads CASSQLAGNYEQYF. The CDR3 DNA reads TGTGCCAGCAGCCAACTAGCGGGAAATTACGAGCAGTACTTC.

This clone was found a few times. This chain uses TRBV4-2 with TRBJ2-5; TRBD2 aligns across 11 bases. Unmatched junction bases numbered 10, after V lost 1 base and J lost 9 bases. Germline CDR1 reads LGHNA; CDR2 reads YNFKEQ. The length of the CDR3 is 16 residues. The CDR3 is CASSQGLAGTWGAQYF. Written as DNA, the CDR3 is TGTGCCAGCAGCCAAGGACTAGCGGGGACCTGGGGGGCCCAGTACTTC.

This clone was counted a few times. CDR3 loop: CASSESLAGLTDTQYF. The CDR3 region has the DNA TGTGCCAGCAGTGAAAGCCTAGCGGGCCTCACAGATACGCAGTATTTT. The chain uses TRBV2 and TRBJ2-3; 8 nucleotides agree with TRBD2. V trimming: 2 bases; J trimming: 2 bases; junction bases outside the gene matches: 6. Per germline, CDR1 SNHLY and CDR2 FYNNEI. The CDR3 is 16 residues long.

This CDR3 reads CASSPTLGPPGGYTF. The CDR3 nucleotides are TGTGCCAGCAGCCCCACCCTCGGGCCCCCGGGGGGCTACACCTTC. The genes are TRBV6-5 and TRBJ1-2; no definite D call. This CDR3 comprises 15 residues. The germline V and J ends were trimmed by 6 bases and 8 bases, with 22 bases remaining between them. Germline V lookup: CDR1 MNHEY, CDR2 SVGAGI.

The chain employs TRBV25-1 and TRBJ2-3; 7 nucleotides agree with TRBD1. Germline CDR1 is MGHDK and CDR2 is SYGVNS. J lost 2 bases, V lost 4 bases, and 15 bases had no gene match. CDR3 length equals 18 residues. In DNA form, the CDR3 reads TGTGCCAGCAGTGCACTCCTACTCCGGGACAGTAACACAGATACGCAGTATTTT. This gives the protein CASSALLLRDSNTDTQYF.

J is TRBJ2-1 and V is TRBV7-9; TRBD2 aligns across 10 bases. J was trimmed by 6 bases and V by 5 bases; bases with no gene match: 7. Germline CDR1 reads SEHNR; CDR2 reads FQNEAQ (reference sequence). This CDR3 is built from 15 residues. The CDR3: CASSPGTSAFNEQFF. The CDR3 coding sequence is TGTGCCAGCAGCCCCGGGACTAGCGCATTCAATGAGCAGTTCTTC.

The V gene is TRBV19, the J gene TRBJ2-1; unclear D gene. Trimming removed 1 base at V and 3 bases at J, with 7 bases between. The CDR3 consists of 14 residues. The V gene's germline CDR1 is LNHDA and CDR2 SQIVND (reference sequence). As DNA, the CDR3 is TGTGCCAGTAGTATAGGTGGCAACTACAATGAGCAGTTCTTC. The encoded protein is CASSIGGNYNEQFF.

The chain has TRBV7-3 and TRBJ2-1; perhaps TRBD2 as D (5 bases). CDR1 and CDR2 (germline): SGHTA, FQGTGA. V shed 5 bases and J shed 9 bases, with 14 bases lying between them. The CDR3 extends over 13 amino acids. The CDR3 loop is CASSPIPRGEQFF. CDR3 coding DNA: TGTGCCAGCAGCCCCATTCCTCGGGGTGAGCAGTTCTTC.

The chain joins TRBV5-1 to TRBJ2-2, with 8 bases fitting TRBD2. Germline CDR1 is SGHRS and CDR2 is YFSETQ. The V segment lost 4 bases and the J segment 5 bases; nucleotides outside the gene matches: 7. This CDR3 contains 15 residues. The CDR3 sequence is CASSPGAGGTGELFF. In nucleotides, the CDR3 is TGCGCCAGCAGCCCGGGGGCGGGAGGAACCGGGGAGCTGTTTTTT.

The chain carries TRBV2 and TRBJ2-7; tentative D call: TRBD2 (5 bases). Looked up from germline, CDR1 is SNHLY and CDR2 is FYNNEI. Between the trimmed V and J ends, which lost 7 bases and 7 bases, there was a span of 17 bases. The CDR3 has 13 residues. CDR3: CASNQVGEGEQYF. The CDR3 region has the DNA TGTGCCAGCAACCAGGTGGGCGAGGGTGAGCAGTACTTC.

The chain combines TRBV27 with TRBJ2-1; 9 bases agree with TRBD2. The V segment lost 7 bases and the J segment 4 bases; nucleotides outside the gene matches: 11. The germline V gene encodes CDR1 MNHEY and CDR2 SMNVEV (reference sequence). The length of the CDR3 is 16 residues. CDR3 protein: CASTPRGLADYNEQFF. CDR3 bases: TGTGCCAGCACCCCTAGGGGACTAGCAGATTACAATGAGCAGTTCTTC.

The chain recombines TRBV12-3 or TRBV12-4 with TRBJ2-7; TRBD1 aligns across 10 bases. V lost 7 bases and J lost 11; bases outside the gene matches: 11. The CDR3 spans 13 residues. CDR3 coding DNA: TGTGCCAGCACCTCGGGGGGACAGGGGCGCAAGTACTTC. Translating it yields CASTSGGQGRKYF.

The rearrangement uses TRBV6-1 and TRBJ2-7; 8 bases are a match to TRBD1. The CDR3 totals 16 residues. Germline lookup yields CDR1 MNHNS and CDR2 SASEGT. Trimming took 2 bases from V and 2 from J; bases not matched to a gene: 8. The CDR3 DNA is TGTGCCAGCAGTGAACCCGGGACAGGTAGTCCCTACGAGCAGTACTTC. Translated: CASSEPGTGSPYEQYF.